The rows below give T cell receptor beta chains drawn from one sample of a study of T cell responses to AZD1222 COVID-19 vaccine. Data came from immunoSEQ multiplex PCR; TCRdb stores just in-frame clones and leaves some out. The table lists about 130,000 clones, approximately 88% of them singletons. The source material was peripheral blood, sampled 28 days after the second AZD1222 dose. Receptors originate from an adult who received the AZD1222 COVID-19 vaccine. CDR3s include the opening cysteine and the closing phenylalanine or tryptophan. D genes are given only for firm matches. Not all rows give a size; the values are once, few, many and, for expanded clones, a class.

V	D	J	size	DNA	CDR3
TRBV19	TRBD1	TRBJ1-2	few	TGTGCCAGTAGTATGCAGGGGGGGAATGGCTACACCTTC	CASSMQGGNGYTF
TRBV18	NA	TRBJ2-6	NA	TGTGCCAGCTCACAGGGCTCTGGGGCCAACGTCCTGACTTTC	CASSQGSGANVLTF
TRBV6-1	NA	TRBJ2-7	NA	TGTGCCAGCAGTGAATCTATCTACGAGCAGTACTTC	CASSESIYEQYF
TRBV5-1	TRBD2	TRBJ2-1	NA	TGCGCCAGCAGCTTTCCACCCAACCTAGCGGGCCGCAATGAGCAGTTCTTC	CASSFPPNLAGRNEQFF
TRBV7-9	TRBD2	TRBJ2-7	NA	TGTGCCAGCAGCTTTTCAGGGAATGCCCGGACTAGGCAGTACTTC	CASSFSGNARTRQYF
TRBV3-1/TRBV3-2	NA	TRBJ1-4	once	TGTGCCAGCAGCCAAGGCCAGACTGAAAAACTGTTTTTT	CASSQGQTEKLFF
TRBV5-5	NA	TRBJ1-6	NA	TGTGCCAGCAGCGATAACGCGGGTTCACCCCTCCACTTT	CASSDNAGSPLHF
TRBV25-1	NA	TRBJ1-1	few	TGTGCCAGCAGTGAACAGTCGAACACTGAAGCTTTCTTT	CASSEQSNTEAFF
TRBV6-2/TRBV6-3	NA	TRBJ1-1	few	TGTGCCAGCAGTCGACCGGGACGTTTGAACACTGAAGCTTTCTTT	CASSRPGRLNTEAFF
TRBV19	NA	TRBJ1-1	NA	TGTGCCAGTAGCCGAACAAATCCGGGACGGAACACTGAAGCTTTCTTT	CASSRTNPGRNTEAFF
TRBV3-1/TRBV3-2	NA	TRBJ1-4	once	TGTGCCAGCAGCCTTGCGGCCACAACTAATGAAAAACTGTTTTTT	CASSLAATTNEKLFF
TRBV15	NA	TRBJ1-5	NA	TGTGCCACCAGCAGAGATTTAGGTACACCTAACAATCAGCCCCAGCATTTT	CATSRDLGTPNNQPQHF
TRBV11-3	NA	TRBJ2-7	NA	TGTGCCAGCAGCTTAGAAGAAGGGTTAGAATACGAGCAGTACTTC	CASSLEEGLEYEQYF
TRBV6-5	TRBD1	TRBJ1-1	once	TGTGCCATCATTCCTGGGACAGGGAACACTGAAGCTTTCTTT	CAIIPGTGNTEAFF
TRBV5-1	NA	TRBJ2-7	NA	TGCGCCAGCAGCCTAGCAGGCCTACACTACGAGCAGTACTTC	CASSLAGLHYEQYF
TRBV12-3/TRBV12-4	NA	TRBJ2-2	NA	TGTGCCAGCAGTTTGCAGTACACCGGGGAGCTGTTTTTT	CASSLQYTGELFF
TRBV27	NA	TRBJ2-2	NA	TGTGCCAGCAGTTTACGGGTGGGCGGGGAGCTGTTTTTT	CASSLRVGGELFF
TRBV5-1	NA	TRBJ1-4	NA	TGCGCCAGCAGCTTGAATTTTCTCGGCAGTAATGAAAAACTGTTTTTT	CASSLNFLGSNEKLFF
TRBV28	TRBD2	TRBJ2-5	few	TGTGCCAGCAGCGATGGCGGTGGAAGCGGGAGGGGGTCGGAGACCCAGTACTTC	CASSDGGGSGRGSETQYF
TRBV29-1	NA	TRBJ2-1	NA	TGCAGCTGGAGCAGGGGAGGGGTGCAGTTCTTC	CSWSRGGVQFF
TRBV24-1	NA	TRBJ2-2	once	TGTGCCACCAGTGATTTAAAGGATACCGGGGAGCTGTTTTTT	CATSDLKDTGELFF
TRBV10-3	NA	TRBJ1-5	NA	TGTGCCATCAGTGAGTACAGGGACCTTCAGAAGAAGCCCCAGCATTTT	CAISEYRDLQKKPQHF
TRBV4-1	NA	TRBJ2-4	NA	TGCGCCAGCAGCCAAGAAATCCGGGCGGGATCTTTAGAGGCCATTCAGTACTTC	CASSQEIRAGSLEAIQYF
TRBV5-4	TRBD2	TRBJ2-1	once	TGTGCCAGCAGCGTGCCGGGACTAGCCTACAATGAGCAGTTCTTC	CASSVPGLAYNEQFF
TRBV11-2	NA	TRBJ2-3	NA	TGTGCCAGCAGCCCTCTTGGATCGTACTTAACAGATACGCAGTATTTT	CASSPLGSYLTDTQYF
TRBV2	TRBD1	TRBJ1-5	few	TGTGCCAGCAGCCCGGGACAGGGGGGGAGACAGCCCCAGCATTTT	CASSPGQGGRQPQHF
TRBV5-1	TRBD1	TRBJ2-2	NA	TGCGCCAGCAGCCCGGACAGGGAATGGACCGGGGAGCTGTTTTTT	CASSPDREWTGELFF
TRBV4-2	NA	TRBJ2-4	NA	TGTGCCAGCAGCCAAGATCGGAACATTCAGTACTTC	CASSQDRNIQYF
TRBV3-1/TRBV3-2	NA	TRBJ1-2	NA	TGTGCCAGCAGCAAACAGGGAAACGACGGCTACACCTTC	CASSKQGNDGYTF
TRBV7-2	NA	TRBJ2-2	NA	TGTGCCAGCAGCTTAGATTCAACCGGGGAGCTGTTTTTT	CASSLDSTGELFF
TRBV2	TRBD1	TRBJ2-5	NA	TGTGCCAGCAGGTTAAACAGGGGGCTGCAAGAGACCCAGTACTTC	CASRLNRGLQETQYF
TRBV29-1	NA	TRBJ1-1	NA	TGCAGCGTGAGGGGGGGGAAGGGCACTGAAGCTTTCTTT	CSVRGGKGTEAFF
TRBV19	NA	TRBJ1-5	NA	TGTGCCAGTAGTACAGGACCCAATCAGCCCCAGCATTTT	CASSTGPNQPQHF
TRBV29-1	NA	TRBJ1-2	NA	TGCAGCGTTGAAGATCAGGGTGAGGCCCGCCGGGGCTACACCTTC	CSVEDQGEARRGYTF
TRBV27	NA	TRBJ1-2	NA	TGTGCCAGCAGAACCCGGGACGGAGCAGGCTACACCTTC	CASRTRDGAGYTF